This T cell receptor beta chain was recorded in a study of T cell changes during pregnancy in multiple sclerosis. The germline V gene encodes CDR1 SQVTM and CDR2 ANQGSEA. This CDR3 has 16 residues. Points on this clone: The junction and the germline gene differ at one end; a read error may be behind it.

TCRdb's copy holds only in-frame clones and misses some; the assay was immunoSEQ multiplex PCR. The sample yields 55,000 to 65,000 clones, 80% to 95% seen once. The receptor comes from a female donor with multiple sclerosis, enrolled in a pregnancy study. The specimen was peripheral blood, collected in the second trimester of pregnancy. This rearrangement joins TRBV29-1 to TRBJ2-1; 13 nucleotides match TRBD2. CDR3 in amino acids: CSAGQTGLAGRNERFF. Written as DNA, the CDR3 is TGCAGCGCTGGGCAAACGGGACTAGCGGGAAGGAATGAGCGGTTCTTC.